A selection of T cell receptor beta chains follows, all from one sample in a study of blood T cell repertoires in COVID-19. The method was immunoSEQ multiplex PCR; TCRdb's version includes in-frame clones alone and lacks a portion of them. The sample records fewer than 250,000 clones, roughly 81% being singletons. Sequenced sample: peripheral blood. The receptors here all came from a man aged 45 to 65 with acute or convalescent COVID-19. CDR3s include the opening cysteine and the closing phenylalanine or tryptophan.

>TRBJ2-7|TRBV9
CASSPIGQGGEQYF
>TRBJ1-6|TRBV6-5
CASSYSSGTNSPLHF
>TRBJ1-1|TRBV3-1/TRBV3-2
CASSQDLGVRAFF
>TRBJ1-1|TRBV18
CASSSRTGWSSYLNTEAFF
>TRBJ1-2|TRBV6-5
CASSRGGRFVDGYTF
>TRBJ2-2|TRBV5-5
CASSLFFPGMNTGELFF
>TRBJ2-7|TRBV2
CASKGASDYEQYF
>TRBJ2-7|TRBV7-8
CASSSQGVAYEQYF
>TRBJ1-1|TRBV19
CASSFPWREGTEAFF
>TRBJ1-2|TRBV5-6
CASSLGQGIVSPAYGYTF
>TRBJ2-7|TRBV6-2/TRBV6-3
CASSYSGGHEQYF
>TRBJ2-3|TRBV29-1
CSASGGSSGSTDTQYF
>TRBJ1-4|TRBV5-1
CASSLGILGRNEKLFF
>TRBJ1-2|TRBV6-5
CASSSTGINYGYTF
>TRBJ1-4|TRBV29-1
CSVEDQGGKLFF
>TRBJ1-4|TRBV6-5
CASGQGRNEKLFF
>TRBJ2-7|TRBV27
CASGTPGLAEFLEQYF
>TRBJ2-7|TRBV16
CASSQSPEQYF
>TRBJ2-1|TRBV15
CATSTKRGGSYNEQFF
>TRBJ2-7|TRBV6-5
CASSFNRASSEQYF
>TRBJ2-1|TRBV6-6
CASSPRFGGPRAGVVDEQFF